These 19 T cell receptor beta chains were sequenced from one sample in a study of beta chain features in type 1 diabetes. The whole isolated RNA underwent reverse transcription, so sequencing captured expressed TCRB transcripts. Assay used: immunoSEQ multiplex PCR; TCRdb lists only in-frame clones, some missing. This table has approximately 170,000 clones, over 55% appearing once. Their antigens are not known. The study's findings and limits: In every one of the four CD4+ subsets, TCRB CDR3s were moderately but significantly shorter in Type 1 diabetes patients.

Sample: naive CD4+ T cells from blood. The receptors shown here come from a man aged 25 to 40 with type 1 diabetes.

This clone occurred a few times. The chain couples TRBV30 to TRBJ2-2; D is ambiguous. The V and J ends lost 0 bases and 5 bases respectively, with 13 bases between them. The CDR3 extends over 15 amino acids. Germline V CDR1 and CDR2: GTSNPN, SVGIG (reference sequence). DNA for the CDR3: TGTGCCTGGAGTGTACTTTCTTCAGTTACCGGGGAGCTGTTTTTT. This sequence encodes CAWSVLSSVTGELFF. Drawing the rest from reference TRBV30 and TRBJ2-2, the complete variable domain is SQTIHQWPATLVQPVGSPLSLECTVEGTSNPNLYWYRQAAGRGLQLLFYSVGIGQISSEVPQNLSASRPQDRQFILSSKKLLLSDSGFYLCAWSVLSSVTGELFFGEGSRLTVL.

This clone was counted only a few times. The chain combines TRBV20-1 with TRBJ2-5, with a weak D call TRBD2 (5 bases). Germline values: CDR1 DFQATT, CDR2 SNEGSKA (reference sequence). V lost 8 bases, J lost 5 bases, and 12 bases lay in between. The CDR3 spans 11 residues. As DNA, the CDR3 is TGCAGTCTCAAGAAGCGGGAGACCCAGTACTTC. Protein sequence: CSLKKRETQYF.

This clone showed up just a few times. The chain combines TRBV29-1 with TRBJ2-1; either TRBD1 or TRBD2 may supply D (5 bases each). The CDR3 has 13 residues. Germline V gene lookup returns CDR1 SQVTM and CDR2 ANQGSEA. V gave up 7 bases and J gave up 6 bases, with 16 bases separating them. DNA of the CDR3: TGCAGCGGGGTGCCAGGGAGTGGCAATGAGCAGTTCTTC. This encodes CSGVPGSGNEQFF.

The CDR3 DNA is TGTGCCAGCAGCGTAGTCGGGGTACCATACAATGAGCAGTTCTTC. Its protein product is CASSVVGVPYNEQFF. V is TRBV9 and J is TRBJ2-1; D may be TRBD2 (5 bases). Trimming took off 0 bases at V and 4 bases at J, with 11 bases between the two ends. The length of the CDR3 is 15 residues. Germline V gene lookup returns CDR1 SGDLS and CDR2 YYNGEE.

This chain joins TRBV28 and TRBJ2-4; no clear D gene. The CDR3 covers 13 residues. V dropped 6 bases and J dropped 7 bases, with 13 bases sitting between them. Germline CDR1 MDHEN, CDR2 SYDVKM. The CDR3 protein is CASSNSGGNIQYF. The CDR3 DNA is TGTGCCAGCAGCAACTCCGGTGGGAACATTCAGTACTTC.

The CDR3 nucleotides read TGTGCCATCAGGAGGAGGGACAGCATGAACACTGAAGCTTTCTTT. Translation gives CAIRRRDSMNTEAFF. V is TRBV10-3 and J is TRBJ1-1; 7 bases are shared with TRBD1. This CDR3 contains 15 residues. The J segment lost 0 bases and the V segment lost 6 bases, leaving 7 bases of the junction unmatched. CDR1 and CDR2 (germline): ENHRY, SYGVKD.

This clone was found a few times. V is TRBV29-1 and J is TRBJ2-7; D gene ambiguous. Germline CDR1 SQVTM, CDR2 ANQGSEA. The CDR3 sequence is 17 residues long. V was clipped by 5 bases and J by 0 bases, with 23 bases between them. The CDR3 coding sequence is TGCAGCGTTACCTCCGTCCGAAGTGGGGTGCGCTCCTACGAGCAGTACTTC. Encoded protein: CSVTSVRSGVRSYEQYF.

This clone turned up a few times. J is TRBJ2-1 and V is TRBV9; possible D gene TRBD2, 6 bases. CDR1 and CDR2 from the germline V gene are SGDLS and YYNGEE. The CDR3 sequence is 14 residues long. Trimming shortened V by 3 bases and J by 7 bases, and 14 bases separated the two germline ends. In DNA form, the CDR3 reads TGTGCCAGCAGCGCCGGGACTTCACCTAATGAGCAGTTCTTC. Translating it yields CASSAGTSPNEQFF. The full variable domain, its missing parts supplied by reference TRBV9 and TRBJ2-1, is DSGVTQTPKHLITATGQRVTLRCSPRSGDLSVYWYQQSLDQGLQFLIQYYNGEERAKGNILERFSAQQFPDLHSELNLSSLELGDSALYFCASSAGTSPNEQFFGPGTRLTVL.

The chain recombines TRBV7-6 with TRBJ1-2; D call uncertain. V was pared by 4 bases and J by 7 bases, with 13 bases between. CDR3 length: 13 amino acids. Germline CDR1 and CDR2: SGHVS and FNYEAQ. In DNA form, the CDR3 reads TGTGCCAGCAGCTATACGGCGTTCGGTGGCTACACCTTC. As protein: CASSYTAFGGYTF. Filled out from reference TRBV7-6 and TRBJ1-2, the complete variable domain reads GAGVSQSPRYKVTKRGQDVALRCDPISGHVSLYWYRQALGQGPEFLTYFNYEAQQDKSGLPNDRFSAERPEGSISTLTIQRTEQRDSAMYRCASSYTAFGGYTFGSGTRLTVV.

This clone was seen more than once but under ten times. V usage is TRBV29-1 and J usage is TRBJ1-2; 8 bases align to TRBD1. CDR3 length: 13 amino acids. The germline gives CDR1 SQVTM, CDR2 ANQGSEA. V was pared by 4 bases and J by 4 bases, with 5 bases of the junction left unmatched. The DNA for the CDR3 is TGCAGCGTTGCCCGGGACAGGTCCTATGGCTACACCTTC. Its protein product is CSVARDRSYGYTF.

This clone was detected only a few times. The chain uses TRBV7-9 and TRBJ2-3; the match to TRBD2 covers 11 bases. The V gene end was trimmed by 2 bases and the J gene end by 1 base; junction bases not matched to a gene: 8. Germline CDR1 and CDR2: SEHNR and FQNEAQ (reference sequence). This CDR3 is built from 18 residues. CDR3 in DNA: TGTGCCAGCAGCTTAAAAGGGACTAGCGGAAGGCGCACAGATACGCAGTATTTT. This sequence encodes CASSLKGTSGRRTDTQYF. Using reference TRBV7-9 and TRBJ2-3 for the parts outside the CDR3, the full variable domain is DTGVSQNPRHKITKRGQNVTFRCDPISEHNRLYWYRQTLGQGPEFLTYFQNEAQLEKSRLLSDRFSAERPKGSFSTLEIQRTEQGDSAMYLCASSLKGTSGRRTDTQYFGPGTRLTVL.

The V gene is TRBV19, the J gene TRBJ1-1; tentatively, D is TRBD1 (6 bases). V lost 4 bases, J lost 4 bases, and 10 bases lay in between. Germline CDR1 and CDR2: LNHDA and SQIVND (reference sequence). The CDR3 extends over 13 amino acids. The DNA for the CDR3 is TGTGCCAGTAGTAAACAGGGAGGCACTGAAGCTTTCTTT. It encodes CASSKQGGTEAFF.

This rearrangement joins TRBV7-9 to TRBJ2-1, with 7 bases matching TRBD2. This CDR3 has 16 amino acids. The V and J ends lost 5 bases and 4 bases, in that order; junction bases with no gene match: 11. CDR1 is SEHNR, CDR2 FQNEAQ, per germline (reference sequence). CDR3 protein: CASSPPGGRPYNEQFF. The CDR3 DNA is TGTGCCAGCAGCCCGCCGGGGGGAAGACCTTACAATGAGCAGTTCTTC.

The V gene is TRBV19, the J gene TRBJ1-1, with unresolved D. The germline gives CDR1 LNHDA, CDR2 SQIVND (reference sequence). This CDR3 region has 11 residues. V gave up 6 bases and J gave up 3 bases, with 5 bases separating them. CDR3 sequence (DNA): TGTGCCAGTAGCGCCCACACTGAAGCTTTCTTT. This encodes CASSAHTEAFF. The variable domain in full, completed from reference TRBV19 and TRBJ1-1, reads DGGITQSPKYLFRKEGQNVTLSCEQNLNHDAMYWYRQDPGQGLRLIYYSQIVNDFQKGDIAEGYSVSREKKESFPLTVTSAQKNPTAFYLCASSAHTEAFFGQGTRLTVV.

The gene calls are TRBV28 and TRBJ2-2; D call uncertain. The germline gives CDR1 MDHEN, CDR2 SYDVKM. V lost 4 bases and J 7 bases, leaving 13 bases between the germline ends. This CDR3 has 14 amino acids. CDR3 sequence: CASSWAGSSGELFF. The CDR3, as DNA: TGTGCCAGCAGTTGGGCAGGATCTAGCGGGGAGCTGTTTTTT.

This sequence joins TRBV4-3 and TRBJ2-3; the D gene could be TRBD1 or TRBD2 (6 bases each). CDR1 and CDR2 (germline): LGHNA, YSLEER. V was shortened by 0 bases and J by 5 bases, with 12 bases between the two germline ends. CDR3 length: 15 residues. CDR3: CASSQDAGGEDTQYF. For the CDR3, the DNA is TGCGCCAGCAGCCAAGATGCCGGGGGCGAAGATACGCAGTATTTT.

Comment on this clone: At one of its ends the junction is not consistent with the germline gene, which may arise from a read error. The rearrangement links TRBV7-2 to TRBJ2-7, with 10 bases fitting TRBD2. Germline lookup yields CDR1 SGHTA and CDR2 FQGNSA. The CDR3 totals 14 residues. CDR3 nucleotide sequence: TGTGCCAGCACCTCACTAGCGGGGCCCGACTTATGGAACTTC. The encoded protein is CASTSLAGPDLWNF.

This chain joins TRBV9 and TRBJ2-2, with D possibly TRBD1 on 6 matching bases. Per germline, CDR1 SGDLS and CDR2 YYNGEE. V dropped 4 bases and J dropped 1 base, with 11 bases sitting between them. The CDR3 is made up of 15 amino acids. The CDR3 DNA reads as TGTGCCAGCAGCCCGCGGACAGAGAACACCGGGGAGCTGTTTTTT. It codes for CASSPRTENTGELFF. Complete variable domain (other parts from reference TRBV9 and TRBJ2-2): DSGVTQTPKHLITATGQRVTLRCSPRSGDLSVYWYQQSLDQGLQFLIQYYNGEERAKGNILERFSAQQFPDLHSELNLSSLELGDSALYFCASSPRTENTGELFFGEGSRLTVL.

This clone was seen a few times. The chain is built from TRBV18 and TRBJ2-6, with TRBD1 matching 7 bases. V trimming: 6 bases; J trimming: 7 bases; junction bases outside the gene matches: 6. The CDR3 has 14 amino acids. Germline assignment: CDR1 KGHSH and CDR2 LQKENI. The CDR3 sequence is CASSGDSEANVLTF. The CDR3 coding sequence is TGTGCCAGCTCCGGGGACAGCGAAGCCAACGTCCTGACTTTC.